Following are 32 T cell receptor beta chains from one sample sequenced in a study of shared clonotypes between healthy human individuals. The assay was immunoSEQ multiplex PCR, and TCRdb's table has in-frame clones only and misses some. Of fewer than 850,000 clones detected, just over 95% appear once; the ten largest clones hold around 0.25%. CD45RO-negative cells were positively selected for CCR7, leaving out terminally differentiated effector memory CD45RA+ cells. Material for sequencing was naive CD8+ T cells sorted from blood. These TCRs come from a man between 25 and 39 years old in good health.

This sequence joins TRBV7-9 and TRBJ1-2, with D hard to call. Germline V gene lookup returns CDR1 SEHNR and CDR2 FQNEAQ (reference sequence). The CDR3 consists of 15 residues. V lost 4 bases and J 8 bases, leaving 20 bases between the germline ends. The CDR3 is CASSSGLAGWGGYTF. CDR3 nucleotides: TGTGCCAGCAGCTCCGGCTTAGCAGGATGGGGAGGCTACACCTTC. Based on the CDR3 plus reference TRBV7-9 and TRBJ1-2, the full variable domain is DTGVSQNPRHKITKRGQNVTFRCDPISEHNRLYWYRQTLGQGPEFLTYFQNEAQLEKSRLLSDRFSAERPKGSFSTLEIQRTEQGDSAMYLCASSSGLAGWGGYTFGSGTRLTVV.

This clone was recorded once. Different DNA sequences within this sample yield the same CDR3. The chain is built from TRBV6-5 and TRBJ1-2; a weak D match, TRBD1 (6 bases). V was pared by 0 bases and J by 2 bases, with 7 bases between. Germline loops: CDR1 MNHEY, CDR2 SVGAGI. The CDR3 is 14 residues long. The CDR3 here is CASSYSGGNYGYTF. The CDR3 nucleotides are TGTGCCAGCAGTTACTCAGGGGGGAACTATGGCTACACCTTC.

CDR3 residues: CASSPGQGVEKLFF. CDR3 bases: TGTGCCAGCTCACCGGGACAGGGGGTTGAAAAACTGTTTTTT. V gene TRBV18 combines with J gene TRBJ1-4, with 11 bases matching TRBD1. Per germline, CDR1 KGHSH and CDR2 LQKENI. V lost 3 bases to trimming and J lost 7 bases; unmatched junction nucleotides: 1. This CDR3 contains 14 residues.

In its sample, this clone was seen once. V is TRBV19 and J is TRBJ2-1; D may be TRBD1 (6 bases). The CDR3 is 15 residues long. The germline V and J ends were trimmed by 5 bases and 4 bases, with 15 bases remaining between them. CDR1 and CDR2 (germline): LNHDA, SQIVND (reference sequence). The CDR3 nucleotides are TGTGCCAGTAGTGCCCGCCTAGGGACATACAATGAGCAGTTCTTC. This gives the protein CASSARLGTYNEQFF.

The chain employs TRBV5-8 and TRBJ2-2, with D uncertain. The CDR3 consists of 13 residues. V was cut by 1 base and J by 7 bases, with 8 bases left in between. CDR1 is SGHTS, CDR2 YDEGEE, per germline. As DNA, the CDR3 is TGTGCCAGCAGCTTGAGAGGTGGCGGGGAGCTGTTTTTT. Encoded protein: CASSLRGGGELFF.

V is TRBV28 and J is TRBJ2-3; 12 nucleotides align to TRBD1. CDR3 length: 15 amino acids. Trimming took 4 bases from V and 8 from J; bases not matched to a gene: 7. In germline, CDR1 is MDHEN, CDR2 SYDVKM. The CDR3 is CASSWVPGQGATQYF. The CDR3 region has the DNA TGTGCCAGCAGTTGGGTCCCGGGACAGGGGGCTACGCAGTATTTT.

The CDR3 loop reads CASSFRLQGPNTDTQYF. Here the CDR3 DNA reads TGTGCCAGCAGCTTCCGATTACAGGGACCGAACACAGATACGCAGTATTTT. J is TRBJ2-3 and V is TRBV7-9; weak D call: TRBD1 (6 bases). Trimming stripped 3 bases from V and 2 bases from J, with 18 bases between. The CDR3 runs to 17 residues. CDR1 and CDR2 from the germline V gene are SEHNR and FQNEAQ (reference sequence).

The rearrangement uses TRBV19 and TRBJ2-7, with 7 bases lining up with TRBD2. Germline CDR1 is LNHDA and CDR2 is SQIVND (reference sequence). After removal of 8 bases from V and 0 bases from J, the junction contained 4 bases not matched to a gene. The CDR3 has 13 residues. The CDR3 bases are TGTGCCAGTGCTAGCGGCCACTCCTACGAGCAGTACTTC. This gives the protein CASASGHSYEQYF.

The count of this clone is one. The rearrangement uses TRBV7-9 and TRBJ2-7; the match to TRBD2 covers 9 bases. V was pared by 1 base and J by 3 bases, with 4 bases of the junction left unmatched. The CDR3 is 15 residues long. Germline CDR1 and CDR2: SEHNR and FQNEAQ (reference sequence). The chain's CDR3 is CASSLGASGIYEQYF. The CDR3 DNA is TGTGCCAGCAGCTTAGGGGCTAGCGGGATCTACGAGCAGTACTTC.

The chain recombines TRBV4-1 with TRBJ2-7, with 9 positions matching TRBD1. With 1 base clipped from V and 1 base from J, the junction kept 5 bases outside the gene matches. The CDR3 length is 16 residues. In germline, CDR1 is MGHRA, CDR2 YSYEKL. The CDR3 bases are TGCGCCAGCAGCCAAGGGCCGGGACAGGGATCCTACGAGCAGTACTTC. Amino acids: CASSQGPGQGSYEQYF.

This chain uses TRBV7-8 with TRBJ2-1; TRBD2 matches 12 bases. The CDR3 extends over 17 amino acids. The J segment lost 3 bases and the V segment lost 5 bases, leaving 8 bases of the junction unmatched. The germline V gene has CDR1 SGHVS and CDR2 FQNEAQ. DNA of the CDR3: TGTGCCAGCAGCCTCGCCCTACTAGCGGGAGGCTACAATGAGCAGTTCTTC. Encoded protein: CASSLALLAGGYNEQFF.

V and J are TRBV29-1 and TRBJ2-7; 11 bases match TRBD2. Trimming removed 6 bases from V and 5 bases from J; junction bases left unmatched: 9. Germline CDR1 is SQVTM and CDR2 is ANQGSEA. The CDR3 extends over 14 amino acids. CDR3 sequence (DNA): TGCAGCGTGGTTAGCGGGAGGGCCTACGACGAGCAGTACTTC. This codes for CSVVSGRAYDEQYF.

This chain links TRBV9 with TRBJ2-3; 12 nucleotides match TRBD2. CDR3 length: 15 residues. The junction had 6 bases not matched to a gene; V was cut back by 4 bases and J by 6 bases. The germline CDR1 and CDR2 sequences are SGDLS and YYNGEE. This CDR3 is CASSPRTSGMDTQYF. CDR3 nucleotides: TGTGCCAGCAGCCCACGGACTAGCGGGATGGATACGCAGTATTTT.

The chain couples TRBV7-8 to TRBJ1-1, with D maybe TRBD1 (6 bases). The V and J ends lost 5 bases and 7 bases respectively, with 17 bases between them. Germline lookup yields CDR1 SGHVS and CDR2 FQNEAQ. The CDR3 is 14 residues long. CDR3 bases: TGTGCCAGCAGCAGACGCCAGGGGTCGCTTGAAGCTTTCTTT. It codes for CASSRRQGSLEAFF.

The DNA of the CDR3 is TGTGCCAGCAGCCGTACAGGGTTGCTCTACAATGAGCAGTTCTTC. It specifies CASSRTGLLYNEQFF. V usage is TRBV5-4 and J usage is TRBJ2-1, with a possible D match to TRBD1 (6 bases). The CDR3 sequence is 15 residues long. Trimming took 4 bases from V and 3 from J, leaving 14 bases between them. The germline V gene has CDR1 SGHNT and CDR2 YYREEE (reference sequence).

The rearrangement uses TRBV5-1 and TRBJ2-7, with a weak D call TRBD1 (6 bases). V shed 5 bases and J shed 7 bases, with 13 bases lying between them. The CDR3 sequence is 12 residues long. Germline-derived CDR1 and CDR2 are SGHRS and YFSETQ. The CDR3 is CASRIGQTEQYF. The DNA of the CDR3 is TGCGCCAGCAGAATCGGACAGACGGAGCAGTACTTC.

This clone occurred once. V usage is TRBV7-9 and J usage is TRBJ2-7; D perhaps matches TRBD2 (5 bases). V lost 5 bases and J 8 bases, leaving 13 bases between the germline ends. The CDR3 runs to 12 residues. Germline values: CDR1 SEHNR, CDR2 FQNEAQ (reference sequence). DNA for the CDR3: TGTGCCAGCAGCGGTAACCTAGCTCAGCAGTACTTC. Amino acid sequence: CASSGNLAQQYF.

The V gene is TRBV19, the J gene TRBJ1-1; 11 bases line up with TRBD1. The germline V gene has CDR1 LNHDA and CDR2 SQIVND (reference sequence). V gave up 5 bases and J gave up 5 bases; unmatched junction bases: 7. The CDR3 is made up of 15 amino acids. CDR3 protein: CASSVGQGALTEAFF. For the CDR3, the DNA is TGTGCCAGTAGTGTAGGACAGGGGGCGCTTACTGAAGCTTTCTTT.

The V call is TRBV9, the J call TRBJ2-7; 7 bases are shared with TRBD2. Trimming at V came to 3 bases and at J to 4 bases, leaving 7 bases not matched to a gene. The germline V gene encodes CDR1 SGDLS and CDR2 YYNGEE. This CDR3 has 14 residues. In DNA, the CDR3 is TGTGCCAGCAGCGAAGGGGACTACCAATACGAGCAGTACTTC. Translation gives CASSEGDYQYEQYF. Complete variable domain (other parts from reference TRBV9 and TRBJ2-7): DSGVTQTPKHLITATGQRVTLRCSPRSGDLSVYWYQQSLDQGLQFLIQYYNGEERAKGNILERFSAQQFPDLHSELNLSSLELGDSALYFCASSEGDYQYEQYFGPGTRLTVT.

The rearrangement joins TRBV11-2 to TRBJ2-7; 9 bases line up with TRBD2. V shed 5 bases and J 1 base; nucleotides not matched to a gene: 6. This CDR3 is built from 15 residues. Per germline, CDR1 SGHAT and CDR2 FQNNGV. The CDR3 DNA sequence: TGTGCCAGCAGCCCTAGTAGCGGGAGATCCTACGAGCAGTACTTC. Protein: CASSPSSGRSYEQYF. Complete variable domain (other parts from reference TRBV11-2 and TRBJ2-7): EAGVAQSPRYKIIEKRQSVAFWCNPISGHATLYWYQQILGQGPKLLIQFQNNGVVDDSQLPKDRFSAERLKGVDSTLKIQPAKLEDSAVYLCASSPSSGRSYEQYFGPGTRLTVT.

The chain couples TRBV7-9 to TRBJ2-1, with 9 bases matching TRBD1. The CDR3 runs to 15 residues. Germline V lookup: CDR1 SEHNR, CDR2 FQNEAQ (reference sequence). V shed 5 bases and J 9 bases; nucleotides not matched to a gene: 11. The CDR3 bases are TGTGCCAGCAGCAGACGGGACAGGGCCGTCAGTGAGCAGTTCTTC. The encoded protein is CASSRRDRAVSEQFF. Filled out from reference TRBV7-9 and TRBJ2-1, the complete variable domain reads DTGVSQNPRHKITKRGQNVTFRCDPISEHNRLYWYRQTLGQGPEFLTYFQNEAQLEKSRLLSDRFSAERPKGSFSTLEIQRTEQGDSAMYLCASSRRDRAVSEQFFGPGTRLTVL.

Only one count was recorded for this clone. Distinct nucleotide sequences in the sample also encode this CDR3. The V call is TRBV7-2, the J call TRBJ2-7; D ambiguous. CDR3 length equals 13 residues. Germline V gene lookup returns CDR1 SGHTA and CDR2 FQGNSA. Trimming pared 0 bases from V and 5 bases from J, leaving 8 bases between. The CDR3, as DNA: TGTGCCAGCAGCTTAGCTGGTGGCCACGAGCAGTACTTC. Residues: CASSLAGGHEQYF.

The CDR3 here is CASSESTSGSYEQFF. In DNA form, the CDR3 reads TGCGCCAGCAGTGAGTCGACCAGCGGGAGTTATGAGCAGTTCTTC. This sequence joins TRBV10-2 and TRBJ2-1; TRBD2 matches 8 bases. Trimming cost V 0 bases and J 8 bases; bases outside gene matches: 6. The CDR3 runs to 15 residues. Germline V CDR1 and CDR2: WSHSY, SAAADI.

This clone appeared once. The chain recombines TRBV18 with TRBJ2-1; 8 nucleotides match TRBD2. CDR3 length: 14 residues. Trimming cost V 6 bases and J 6 bases; bases outside gene matches: 7. From germline, CDR1 is KGHSH and CDR2 LQKENI. CDR3 DNA sequence: TGTGCCAGCTCGCCCGGGAGGGAGACCAATGAGCAGTTCTTC. Translating it yields CASSPGRETNEQFF.

The V gene is TRBV6-5, the J gene TRBJ2-7, with D tentatively TRBD1 (5 bases). V was shortened by 9 bases and J by 2 bases, with 11 bases between the two germline ends. The CDR3 contains 12 residues. The germline gives CDR1 MNHEY, CDR2 SVGAGI. CDR3 DNA sequence: TGTGCCAGTAAGGCAGGGACCTACGAGCAGTACTTC. This encodes CASKAGTYEQYF.

This sequence joins TRBV5-8 and TRBJ2-7; 10 bases match TRBD1. J gave up 0 bases and V 0 bases, and 9 bases lay outside the gene matches. Germline V gene data show CDR1 as SGHTS and CDR2 as YDEGEE. The CDR3 is made up of 18 amino acids. CDR3 sequence: CASSLVGQGVTVSYEQYF. In DNA form, the CDR3 reads TGTGCCAGCAGCTTGGTAGGACAGGGGGTAACAGTCTCCTACGAGCAGTACTTC.

This chain links TRBV7-9 with TRBJ2-5; 7 positions agree with TRBD1. This CDR3 is 15 amino acids long. V shed 1 base and J 3 bases; nucleotides not matched to a gene: 5. Germline V lookup: CDR1 SEHNR, CDR2 FQNEAQ (reference sequence). The CDR3 reads CASSLVRQGEETQYF. CDR3 sequence (DNA): TGTGCCAGCAGCTTAGTGAGGCAGGGGGAAGAGACCCAGTACTTC.

CDR3 sequence: CASRGLGQVWNEQFF. The DNA for the CDR3 is TGTGCCAGCAGGGGGTTGGGGCAGGTCTGGAATGAGCAGTTCTTC. This chain connects TRBV6-1 to TRBJ2-1; tentative D call: TRBD1 (5 bases). The CDR3 runs to 15 residues. Trimming pared 6 bases from V and 7 bases from J, leaving 19 bases between. Germline assignment: CDR1 MNHNS and CDR2 SASEGT.

The V call is TRBV27, the J call TRBJ2-5; D may correspond to TRBD1 or TRBD2 (6 bases each). From germline, CDR1 is MNHEY and CDR2 SMNVEV (reference sequence). This CDR3 has 15 residues. Trimming took 3 bases from V and 5 from J, leaving 16 bases between them. CDR3 residues: CASSLFVRGRETQYF. The CDR3 DNA reads as TGTGCCAGCAGTTTGTTTGTCCGGGGGCGCGAGACCCAGTACTTC.

The chain couples TRBV21-1 to TRBJ1-1. TRBV21-1 is shown as a pseudogene. This CDR3 has 14 amino acids. CDR3 coding DNA: TGTGCCAGCAGCAAAGTATACTTTGAGACTGAAGCTTTCTTT. It specifies CASSKVYFETEAFF.

The rearrangement joins TRBV27 to TRBJ1-5; D ambiguous. The CDR3 has 12 residues. The V gene lost 4 bases and the J gene lost 4 bases, with 5 bases spanning the gap. The germline V gene encodes CDR1 MNHEY and CDR2 SMNVEV (reference sequence). The CDR3 region is CASSSRNQPQHF. CDR3 nucleotide sequence: TGTGCCAGCAGTTCCCGAAATCAGCCCCAGCATTTT.

The rearrangement links TRBV4-1 to TRBJ2-7; D is undetermined. CDR3 length: 13 amino acids. Germline values: CDR1 MGHRA, CDR2 YSYEKL. Deletions cut 0 bases from V and 2 bases from J, with 5 bases between. DNA for the CDR3: TGCGCCAGCAGCCAAGATTTTACCTACGAGCAGTACTTC. Its protein product is CASSQDFTYEQYF.